This is a list of T cell receptor beta chains from one sample in a study of cytomegalovirus exposure and HLA in healthy donors. Profiling relied on immunoSEQ multiplex PCR, and the TCRdb table lists in-frame clones only, not all of them. This table has about 120,000 clones, more than 15% appearing once. The sequenced sample consisted of PBMCs. The source is a female donor in good health and CMV-seropositive. The CDR3 runs from the conserved cysteine through the conserved F or W. A D gene is named only where the DNA matches it firmly. Rows give clone size only sometimes, using once, few, many, or a class for an expanded clone.

>few|TRBJ2-2|NA|TRBV5-4
TGTGCCAGCAGCTTGTCTCCGACAGAGAACACCGGGGAGCTGTTTTTT
CASSLSPTENTGELFF
>few|TRBJ2-5|TRBD2|TRBV4-3
TGCGCCAGCAGCCAGGAGGGGCTAGCGGGGTCGGGGACCCAGTACTTC
CASSQEGLAGSGTQYF
>NA|TRBJ2-3|NA|TRBV5-1
TGCGCCAGCAGCTTGGGCGAGGATACGCAGTATTTT
CASSLGEDTQYF
>few|TRBJ2-7|NA|TRBV2
TGTGCCAGCAGTGAGCGGACCTACGAGCAGTACTTC
CASSERTYEQYF
>few|TRBJ1-1|NA|TRBV6-1
TGTGCCAGCAGTGAATCTGGCCCTGAAGCTTTCTTT
CASSESGPEAFF
>NA|TRBJ2-5|NA|TRBV7-7
TGTGCCAGCAGCGTTTTTGGGGGGGCCCAAGAGACCCAGTACTTC
CASSVFGGAQETQYF
>NA|TRBJ2-1|NA|TRBV5-4
TGTGCCAGCAGCCCCGGGACTGCGGATAATGAGCAGTTCTTC
CASSPGTADNEQFF
>few|TRBJ1-2|NA|TRBV30
TGTGCCTGGAGTAAGGCAGGGTGGAGCTATGGCTACACCTTC
CAWSKAGWSYGYTF
>NA|TRBJ2-7|TRBD2|TRBV30
TGTGCCTGGACCCGGTTTGCCTCCGGGGGGGCGGTCGAGCAGTACTTC
CAWTRFASGGAVEQYF
>NA|TRBJ2-7|NA|TRBV28
TGTGCCAGCAGGGCCCACGAGCAGTACTTC
CASRAHEQYF
>NA|TRBJ2-5|TRBD2|TRBV4-3
TGCGCCAGCAGCCAAGGGTTACTAGCGGGGGGGGAGACCCAGTACTTC
CASSQGLLAGGETQYF
>NA|TRBJ1-5|TRBD1|TRBV4-1
TGCGCCAGCAGCCGGACAGGGCATAATAGCAATCAGCCCCAGCATTTT
CASSRTGHNSNQPQHF
>NA|TRBJ1-2|NA|TRBV4-1
TGCGCCAGCAGCAGCTCGATGGGCTCCTATGGCTACACCTTC
CASSSSMGSYGYTF
>few|TRBJ1-4|TRBD1|TRBV6-1
TGTGCCAGCAGTGAAAACAGGGGAACTAATGAAAAACTGTTTTTT
CASSENRGTNEKLFF
>NA|TRBJ2-1|TRBD2|TRBV18
TGTGCCAGCTCACCAGGGGAGGGCAATGAGCAGTTCTTC
CASSPGEGNEQFF
>NA|TRBJ2-1|TRBD2|TRBV6-5
TGTGCCACCCGGGTAGCGGGGGGGAATGAGCAGTTCTTC
CATRVAGGNEQFF
>NA|TRBJ1-5|TRBD1|TRBV10-1
TGCGCCAGCAGTGGCGGGACAGGGGATCAGAATCAGCCCCAGCATTTT
CASSGGTGDQNQPQHF
>few|TRBJ2-5|NA|TRBV19
TGTGCCAGTACCCGTGGACAGTCGTACCAAGAGACCCAGTACTTC
CASTRGQSYQETQYF
>few|TRBJ1-6|NA|TRBV4-3
TGCGCCAGCAGCCACTATTCCAGGGGCAATTCACCCCTCCACTTT
CASSHYSRGNSPLHF
>few|TRBJ1-2|NA|TRBV2
TGTGCCAGCAGGGTGGAGAGACTAGGCTATGGCTACACCTTC
CASRVERLGYGYTF
>NA|TRBJ2-7|NA|TRBV28
TGTGCCAGCAGGCTGGCCCCGGGGGAGCAGTACTTC
CASRLAPGEQYF
>NA|TRBJ2-7|NA|TRBV5-1
TGCGCCAGCAGCTTGCAAGCCCTCCATGAGCAGTACTTC
CASSLQALHEQYF
>few|TRBJ1-1|NA|TRBV4-2
TGTGCCAGCAGCCTCCCCCATAGGGGGACTGAAGCTTTCTTT
CASSLPHRGTEAFF
>few|TRBJ2-2|NA|TRBV5-6
TGTGCCAGCAGCGGACCGGGACAAGCGAACACCGGGGAGCTGTTTTTT
CASSGPGQANTGELFF
>once|TRBJ2-3|TRBD1|TRBV9
TGTGCCAGCAGCGTAGACAGGGGTGGGACAGATACGCAGTATTTT
CASSVDRGGTDTQYF
>NA|TRBJ1-4|NA|TRBV6-6
TGTGCCAGCAGTTATAGAGAAAAACTGTTTTTT
CASSYREKLFF
>few|TRBJ2-1|NA|TRBV14
TGTGCCAGCAGCCAAGCTCTGAGGACTAAATTCCGCAATGAGCAGTTCTTC
CASSQALRTKFRNEQFF
>NA|TRBJ1-1|TRBD1|TRBV4-1
TGCGCCAGCAGCCAGGCCCCGGGACAGATGAACACTGAAGCTTTCTTT
CASSQAPGQMNTEAFF
>NA|TRBJ1-4|TRBD1|TRBV28
TGTGCCAGCAGTCCGACAGGGGTGCTGGAAAAACTGTTTTTT
CASSPTGVLEKLFF
>few|TRBJ2-7|TRBD2|TRBV7-9
TGTGCCAGCAGCTCTGGAAGCGGGAGGGCCGACGAGCAGTACTTC
CASSSGSGRADEQYF
>few|TRBJ2-3|NA|TRBV1
TGCACCAGCAGCCCGGAGCGGGGGGCCACAGATACGCAGTATTTT
CTSSPERGATDTQYF
>few|TRBJ2-7|NA|TRBV7-2
TGTGCCAGCAGCTTAGTGCTGCGCTCCTACGAGCAGTACTTC
CASSLVLRSYEQYF
>few|TRBJ1-5|NA|TRBV7-8
TGTGCCAGCAGCTTAGCGTTCAGGAGCAATCAGCCCCAGCATTTT
CASSLAFRSNQPQHF
>few|TRBJ2-7|NA|TRBV28
TGTGCCAGCAGTTTAAGAGGCAGCCCCGGCTCCTACGAGCAGTACTTC
CASSLRGSPGSYEQYF
>NA|TRBJ1-3|NA|TRBV9
TGTGCCAGCAGCGTAGAGCTTCTCTATGGTGGAAACACCATATATTTT
CASSVELLYGGNTIYF
>few|TRBJ1-1|TRBD1|TRBV18
TGTGCCAGCTCACCTGGGACAGGGAGGACTGAAGCTTTCTTT
CASSPGTGRTEAFF
>NA|TRBJ1-6|NA|TRBV27
TGTGCCAGCAGTTTACTCGGACAGCCAAATTCACCCCTCCACTTT
CASSLLGQPNSPLHF
>NA|TRBJ1-1|TRBD1|TRBV6-5
TGTGCCAGCAGTTACTCTTCCAGGGGGCACACTGAAGCTTTCTTT
CASSYSSRGHTEAFF
>NA|TRBJ2-5|NA|TRBV18
TGTGCCAGCTCACCAGGCCGGGGAGAGACCCAGTACTTC
CASSPGRGETQYF
>few|TRBJ1-2|NA|TRBV6-1
TGTGCCAGCAGTGAAGTTGTGGCCCTGTATGGCTACACCTTC
CASSEVVALYGYTF
>few|TRBJ1-4|NA|TRBV19
TGTGCCAGTAGTATTCCGCGCGGAGCAACTAATGAAAAACTGTTTTTT
CASSIPRGATNEKLFF
>NA|TRBJ2-7|TRBD2|TRBV5-1
TGCGCCAGCAGCTTTTCGGGGGGGGGAGAGCAGTACTTC
CASSFSGGGEQYF
>NA|TRBJ2-7|TRBD2|TRBV5-1
TGCGCCAGCAGAAACAGCGGGGGGGCCGTATACGAGCAGTACTTC
CASRNSGGAVYEQYF
>NA|TRBJ2-5|NA|TRBV4-1
TGCGCCAGCAGCCAAGATGGGACATATCAAGAGACCCAGTACTTC
CASSQDGTYQETQYF
>NA|TRBJ2-5|NA|TRBV7-6
TGTGCCAGCAGCCCTAGGGGGGGTGTAGTAATCACCAAGACCCAGTACTTC
CASSPRGGVVITKTQYF
>NA|TRBJ2-7|TRBD2|TRBV29-1
TGCAGCGTTGATCCGGGGGGGTCCTACGAGCAGTACTTC
CSVDPGGSYEQYF
>NA|TRBJ2-1|TRBD2|TRBV7-2
TGTGCCAGCAGCTCGACTAGCTGGAGCTCCTACAATGAGCAGTTCTTC
CASSSTSWSSYNEQFF
>NA|TRBJ1-2|TRBD1|TRBV15
TGTGCCACCAGCAGACACCGGGACAGAGGAGGCTACACCTTC
CATSRHRDRGGYTF
>once|TRBJ1-5|NA|TRBV7-2
TGTGCCAGCAGCCCGAGGTCAGTTTTACAGCCCCAGCATTTT
CASSPRSVLQPQHF
>few|TRBJ1-6|NA|TRBV5-1
TGCGCCAGCAGCCCTGAGCAGGGGCTCTATTCACCCCTCCACTTT
CASSPEQGLYSPLHF
>few|TRBJ1-5|TRBD1|TRBV19
TGTGCCAGTAGGCAGGGGGCACAGCCCCAGCATTTT
CASRQGAQPQHF